This entry is about one T cell receptor beta chain. As yet, its antigen is unknown. This table comes from immunoSEQ multiplex PCR, and its TCRdb copy is limited to in-frame clones, with some not included. The data hold over 100,000 clones, with 88% observed a single time. The data were obtained in a study of T cell responses to AZD1222 COVID-19 vaccine. The germline gives CDR1 MDHEN, CDR2 SYDVKM. Losses at the gene ends were 6 bases for V and 3 bases for J; bases not matched to a gene: 6. CDR3 length: 15 amino acids. Study-wide points: Among the donors, most were white British and more were female, and clonal diversity was possibly underestimated. Every sample of the repertoires postdated the peak T cell response. Along spike, vaccine-associated CD4 TCRs were found throughout, with dominance at 160-218 and 743-854. The study identified only six AZD1222 recipients as seropositive at baseline.

The V gene is TRBV28, the J gene TRBJ2-1; 9 bases are a match to TRBD1. This TCR was recovered from an adult in good health. The specimen was peripheral blood, collected on day 0 of AZD1222 vaccination. CDR3 nucleotides: TGTGCCAGCAGCCCCCCGGGACAGGGCTACAATGAGCAGTTCTTC. Translated: CASSPPGQGYNEQFF. The full variable domain, in which reference TRBV28 and TRBJ2-1 provide the parts outside the CDR3, is DVKVTQSSRYLVKRTGEKVFLECVQDMDHENMFWYRQDPGLGLRLIYFSYDVKMKEKGDIPEGYSVSREKKERFSLILESASTNQTSMYLCASSPPGQGYNEQFFGPGTRLTVL.